This T cell receptor (beta chain) was identified during a study of cytomegalovirus exposure and HLA in healthy donors. Study background: Unique TCRs numbering roughly 85 million, obtained from HLA-typed donors, made up an early data release. Across around 400 genotyped donors, over 70% landed in the Caucasian-associated ancestry cluster. General study results and limits: For most TCR beta V segments, an earlier analysis put the productive rate at about 90% or about 30% of the time. A later analysis revealed that TCR association rates differed between HLA loci, peaking at DRB1 and bottoming out at HLA-C.

The PCR was carried out with 60 Vbeta primers and 13 Jbeta primers. The repertoire was sequenced with immunoSEQ multiplex PCR; TCRdb's copy has only in-frame clones and lacks some. The sample comprises about 180,000 clones, around 80% of which are singletons, and 1.4% rests with the top ten. The length of the CDR3 is 14 residues. Trimming removed 7 bases from V and 3 bases from J; junction bases left unmatched: 5. Germline CDR1 MNHEY, CDR2 SVGAGI. This clone has more than one count but fewer than ten. What it recognizes is unknown. The TCR originated in a girl under 18 in good health and CMV-seropositive. Input material: PBMCs. The rearrangement links TRBV6-5 to TRBJ2-3, with 9 bases lining up with TRBD1. The CDR3 protein is CASTRDRATDTQYF. The CDR3, as DNA: TGTGCCAGCACCCGGGACAGGGCGACAGATACGCAGTATTTT.